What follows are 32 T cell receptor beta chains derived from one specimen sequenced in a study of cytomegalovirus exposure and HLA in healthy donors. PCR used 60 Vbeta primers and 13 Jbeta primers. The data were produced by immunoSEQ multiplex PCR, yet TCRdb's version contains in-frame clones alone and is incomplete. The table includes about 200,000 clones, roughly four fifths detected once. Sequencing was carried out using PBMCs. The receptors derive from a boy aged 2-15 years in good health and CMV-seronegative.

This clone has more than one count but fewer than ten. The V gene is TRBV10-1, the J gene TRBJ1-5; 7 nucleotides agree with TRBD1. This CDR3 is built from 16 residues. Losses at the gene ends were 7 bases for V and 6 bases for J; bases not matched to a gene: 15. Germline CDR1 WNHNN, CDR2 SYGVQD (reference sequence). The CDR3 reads CASTPRGQGGGQPQHF. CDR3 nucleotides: TGCGCCAGCACTCCCCGGGGCCAGGGGGGAGGTCAGCCCCAGCATTTT.

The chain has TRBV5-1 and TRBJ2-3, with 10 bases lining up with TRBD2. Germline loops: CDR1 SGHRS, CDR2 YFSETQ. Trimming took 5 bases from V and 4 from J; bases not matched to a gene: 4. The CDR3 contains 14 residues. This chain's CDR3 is CASRRTSGADTQYF. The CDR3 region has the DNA TGCGCCAGCAGACGGACTAGCGGAGCAGATACGCAGTATTTT.

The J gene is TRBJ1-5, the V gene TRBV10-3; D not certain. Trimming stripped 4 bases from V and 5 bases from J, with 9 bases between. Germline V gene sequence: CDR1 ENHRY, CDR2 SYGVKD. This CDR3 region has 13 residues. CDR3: CAISGQFDQPQHF. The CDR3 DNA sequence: TGTGCCATCAGTGGGCAGTTTGATCAGCCCCAGCATTTT.

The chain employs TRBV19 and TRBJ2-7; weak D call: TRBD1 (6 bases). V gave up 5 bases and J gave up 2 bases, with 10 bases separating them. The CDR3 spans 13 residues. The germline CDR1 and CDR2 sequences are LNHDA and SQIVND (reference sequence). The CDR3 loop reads CASSRQDTYEQYF. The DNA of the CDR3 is TGTGCCAGTAGTCGACAGGACACCTACGAGCAGTACTTC.

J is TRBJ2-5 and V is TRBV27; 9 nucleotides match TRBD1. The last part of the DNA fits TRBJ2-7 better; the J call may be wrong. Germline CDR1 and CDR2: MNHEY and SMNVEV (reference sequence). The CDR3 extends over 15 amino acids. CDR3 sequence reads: CASSLSGTGGSEQYF. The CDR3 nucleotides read TGTGCCAGCAGTTTATCGGGTACAGGGGGCAGCGAGCAGTACTTC.

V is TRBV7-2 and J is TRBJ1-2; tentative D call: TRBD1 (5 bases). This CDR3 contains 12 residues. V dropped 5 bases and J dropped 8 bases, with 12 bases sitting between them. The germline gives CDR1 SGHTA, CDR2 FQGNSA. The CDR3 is CASSPGKYGYTF. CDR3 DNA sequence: TGTGCCAGCAGCCCAGGGAAATACGGCTACACCTTC.

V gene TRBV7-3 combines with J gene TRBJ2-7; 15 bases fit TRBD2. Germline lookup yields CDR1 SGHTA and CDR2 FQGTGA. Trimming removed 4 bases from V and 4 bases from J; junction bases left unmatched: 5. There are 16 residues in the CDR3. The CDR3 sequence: CASSSPGTSGGYEQYF. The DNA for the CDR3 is TGTGCCAGCAGCTCCCCCGGGACTAGCGGGGGGTACGAGCAGTACTTC. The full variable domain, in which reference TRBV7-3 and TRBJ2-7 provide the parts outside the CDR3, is GAGVSQTPSNKVTEKGKYVELRCDPISGHTALYWYRQSLGQGPEFLIYFQGTGAADDSGLPNDRFFAVRPEGSVSTLKIQRTERGDSAVYLCASSSPGTSGGYEQYFGPGTRLTVT.

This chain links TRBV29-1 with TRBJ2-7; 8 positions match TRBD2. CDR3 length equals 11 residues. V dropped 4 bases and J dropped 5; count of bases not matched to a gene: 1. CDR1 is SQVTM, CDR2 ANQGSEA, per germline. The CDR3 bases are TGCAGCGTTGCGCGGGGGGACGAGCAGTACTTC. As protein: CSVARGDEQYF.

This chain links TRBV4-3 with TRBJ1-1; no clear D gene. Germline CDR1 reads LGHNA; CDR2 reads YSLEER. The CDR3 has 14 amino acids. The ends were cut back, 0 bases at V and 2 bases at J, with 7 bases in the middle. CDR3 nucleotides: TGCGCCAGCAGCCAAGATAGTCGAAACACTGAAGCTTTCTTT. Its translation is CASSQDSRNTEAFF.

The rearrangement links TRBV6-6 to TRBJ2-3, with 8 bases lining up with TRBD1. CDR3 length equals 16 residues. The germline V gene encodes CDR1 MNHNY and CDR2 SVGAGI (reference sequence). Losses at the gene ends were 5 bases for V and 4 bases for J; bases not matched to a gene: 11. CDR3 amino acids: CASSPVAGGFADTQYF. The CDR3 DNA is TGTGCCAGCAGTCCCGTGGCAGGGGGCTTCGCAGATACGCAGTATTTT.

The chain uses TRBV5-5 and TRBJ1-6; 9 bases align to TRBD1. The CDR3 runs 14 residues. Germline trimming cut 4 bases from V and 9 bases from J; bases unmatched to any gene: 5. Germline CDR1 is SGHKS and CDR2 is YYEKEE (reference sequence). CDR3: CASSAGQGSSPLHF. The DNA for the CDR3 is TGTGCCAGCAGCGCCGGACAGGGGAGTTCACCCCTCCACTTT.

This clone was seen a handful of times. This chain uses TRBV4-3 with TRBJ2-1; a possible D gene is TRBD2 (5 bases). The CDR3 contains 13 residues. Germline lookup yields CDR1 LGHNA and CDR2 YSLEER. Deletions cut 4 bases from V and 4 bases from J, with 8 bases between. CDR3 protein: CASSRRGYNEQFF. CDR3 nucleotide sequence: TGCGCCAGCAGCCGACGGGGTTACAATGAGCAGTTCTTC.

The CDR3 DNA follows: TGTGCCAGCAGTGCCCGACAGCCCTCTGGAAACACCATATATTTT. The encoded protein is CASSARQPSGNTIYF. The rearrangement links TRBV25-1 to TRBJ1-3; tentative D call: TRBD1 (5 bases). The V and J ends lost 4 bases and 0 bases respectively, with 10 bases between them. In germline, CDR1 is MGHDK, CDR2 SYGVNS. The CDR3 sequence is 15 residues long.

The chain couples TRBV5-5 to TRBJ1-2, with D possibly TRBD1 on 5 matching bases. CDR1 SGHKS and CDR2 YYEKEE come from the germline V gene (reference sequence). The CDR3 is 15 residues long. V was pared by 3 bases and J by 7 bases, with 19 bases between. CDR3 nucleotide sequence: TGTGCCAGCAGCTACTACAGGTCCGGCGGGGGTGGCTACACCTTC. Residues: CASSYYRSGGGGYTF.

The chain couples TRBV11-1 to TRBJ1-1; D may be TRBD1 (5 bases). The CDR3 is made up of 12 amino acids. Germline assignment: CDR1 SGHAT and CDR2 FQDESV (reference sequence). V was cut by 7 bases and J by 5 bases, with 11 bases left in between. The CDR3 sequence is CASKAGITEAFF. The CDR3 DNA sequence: TGTGCCAGCAAAGCAGGGATTACTGAAGCTTTCTTT. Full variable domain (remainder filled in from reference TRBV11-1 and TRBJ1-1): EAEVAQSPRYKITEKSQAVAFWCDPISGHATLYWYRQILGQGPELLVQFQDESVVDDSQLPKDRFSAERLKGVDSTLKIQPAELGDSAMYLCASKAGITEAFFGQGTRLTVV.

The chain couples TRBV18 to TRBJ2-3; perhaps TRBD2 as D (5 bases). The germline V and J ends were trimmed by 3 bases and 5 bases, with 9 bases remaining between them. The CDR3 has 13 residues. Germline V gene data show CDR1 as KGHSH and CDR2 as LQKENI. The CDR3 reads CASSPPGGDTQYF. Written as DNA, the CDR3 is TGTGCCAGCTCACCCCCCGGAGGAGATACGCAGTATTTT.

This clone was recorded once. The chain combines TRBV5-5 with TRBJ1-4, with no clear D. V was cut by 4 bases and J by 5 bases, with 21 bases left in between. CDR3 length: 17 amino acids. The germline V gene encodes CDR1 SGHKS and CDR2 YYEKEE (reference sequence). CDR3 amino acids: CASSPGVMAGKNEKLFF. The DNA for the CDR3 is TGTGCCAGCAGCCCCGGTGTGATGGCAGGAAAGAATGAAAAACTGTTTTTT.

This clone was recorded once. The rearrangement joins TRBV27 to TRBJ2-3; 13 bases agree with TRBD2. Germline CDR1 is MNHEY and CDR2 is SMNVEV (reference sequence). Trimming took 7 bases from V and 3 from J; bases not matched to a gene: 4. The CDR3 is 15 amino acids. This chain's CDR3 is CASTRLAGGTDTQYF. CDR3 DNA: TGTGCCAGCACCCGACTAGCGGGGGGTACAGATACGCAGTATTTT.

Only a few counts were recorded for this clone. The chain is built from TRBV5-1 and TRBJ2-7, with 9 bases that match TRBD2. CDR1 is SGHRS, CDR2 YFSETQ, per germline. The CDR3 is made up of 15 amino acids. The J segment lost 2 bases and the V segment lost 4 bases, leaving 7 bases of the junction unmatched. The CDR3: CASSALAGSTYEQYF. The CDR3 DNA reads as TGCGCCAGCAGCGCTCTAGCGGGGTCTACCTACGAGCAGTACTTC.

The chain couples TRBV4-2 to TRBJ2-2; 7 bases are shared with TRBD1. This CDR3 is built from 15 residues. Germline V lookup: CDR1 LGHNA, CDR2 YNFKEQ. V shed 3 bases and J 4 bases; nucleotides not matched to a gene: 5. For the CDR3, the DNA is TGTGCCAGCAGCCACTACAGGGGCCCCACCGGGGAGCTGTTTTTT. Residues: CASSHYRGPTGELFF.

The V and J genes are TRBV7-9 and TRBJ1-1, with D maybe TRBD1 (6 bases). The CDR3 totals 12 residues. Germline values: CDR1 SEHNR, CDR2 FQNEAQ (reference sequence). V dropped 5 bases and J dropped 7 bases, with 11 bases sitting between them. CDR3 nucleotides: TGTGCCAGCAGCACGGACAGATTTGAAGCTTTCTTT. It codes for CASSTDRFEAFF.

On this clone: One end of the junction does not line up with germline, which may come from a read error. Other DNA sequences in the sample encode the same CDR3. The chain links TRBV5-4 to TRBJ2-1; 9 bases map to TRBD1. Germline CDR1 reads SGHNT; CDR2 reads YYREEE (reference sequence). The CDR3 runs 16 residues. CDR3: CASSLGRQGAYNEQFF. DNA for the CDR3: TGCGCCAGCAGCTTAGGTAGACAGGGGGCCTACAATGAGCAGTTCTTC.

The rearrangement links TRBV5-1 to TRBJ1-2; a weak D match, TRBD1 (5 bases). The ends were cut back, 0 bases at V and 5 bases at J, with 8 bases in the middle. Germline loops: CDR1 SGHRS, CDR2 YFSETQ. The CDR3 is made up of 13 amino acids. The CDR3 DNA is TGCGCCAGCAGCTTGGACGGGACTTATGGCTACACCTTC. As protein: CASSLDGTYGYTF.

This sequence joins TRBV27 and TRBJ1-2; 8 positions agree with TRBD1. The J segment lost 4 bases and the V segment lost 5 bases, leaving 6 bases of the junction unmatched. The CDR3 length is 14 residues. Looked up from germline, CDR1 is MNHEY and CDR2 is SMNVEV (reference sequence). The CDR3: CASSPGQGSYGYTF. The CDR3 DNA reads TGTGCCAGCAGTCCCGGACAGGGTAGCTATGGCTACACCTTC.

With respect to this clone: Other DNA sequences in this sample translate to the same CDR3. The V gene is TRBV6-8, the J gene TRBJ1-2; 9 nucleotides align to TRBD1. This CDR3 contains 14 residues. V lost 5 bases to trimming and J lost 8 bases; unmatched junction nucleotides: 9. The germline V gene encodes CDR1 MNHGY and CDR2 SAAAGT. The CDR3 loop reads CASSPPGQGQGYTF. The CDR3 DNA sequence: TGTGCCAGCAGTCCCCCTGGACAGGGGCAGGGCTACACCTTC.

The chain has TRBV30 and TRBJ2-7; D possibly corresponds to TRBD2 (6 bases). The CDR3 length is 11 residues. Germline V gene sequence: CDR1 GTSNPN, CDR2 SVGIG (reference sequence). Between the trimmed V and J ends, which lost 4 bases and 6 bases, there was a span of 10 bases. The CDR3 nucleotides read TGTGCCTGGATGGAGGGGAGCGAGCAGTACTTC. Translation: CAWMEGSEQYF. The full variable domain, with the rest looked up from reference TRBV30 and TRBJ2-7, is SQTIHQWPATLVQPVGSPLSLECTVEGTSNPNLYWYRQAAGRGLQLLFYSVGIGQISSEVPQNLSASRPQDRQFILSSKKLLLSDSGFYLCAWMEGSEQYFGPGTRLTVT.

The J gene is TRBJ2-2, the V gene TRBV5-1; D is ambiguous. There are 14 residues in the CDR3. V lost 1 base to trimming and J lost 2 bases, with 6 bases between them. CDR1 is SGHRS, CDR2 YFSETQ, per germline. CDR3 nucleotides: TGCGCCAGCAGCTTGAGACATAACACCGGGGAGCTGTTTTTT. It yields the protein CASSLRHNTGELFF.

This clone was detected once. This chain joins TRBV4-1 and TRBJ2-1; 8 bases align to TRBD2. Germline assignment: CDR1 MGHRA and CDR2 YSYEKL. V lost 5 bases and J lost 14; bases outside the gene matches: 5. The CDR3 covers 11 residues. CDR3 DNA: TGCGCCAGCAGCGCCGGGACTAGAAAGTTCTTC. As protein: CASSAGTRKFF.

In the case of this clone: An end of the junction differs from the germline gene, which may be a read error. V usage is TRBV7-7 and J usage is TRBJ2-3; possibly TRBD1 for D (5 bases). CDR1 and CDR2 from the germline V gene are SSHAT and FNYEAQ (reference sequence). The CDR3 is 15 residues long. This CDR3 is CASRNHRKRGDTQYF. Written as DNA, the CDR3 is TGTGCTAGCAGGAATCACAGGAAGAGAGGAGATACGCAGTATTTT.

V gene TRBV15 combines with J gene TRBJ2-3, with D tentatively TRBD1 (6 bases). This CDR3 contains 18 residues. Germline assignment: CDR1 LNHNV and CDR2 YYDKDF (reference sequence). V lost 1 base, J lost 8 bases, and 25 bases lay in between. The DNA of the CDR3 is TGTGCCACCAGCAGAGGGGACCAAAGGGGGAGTGCAGTTCCTACGCAGTATTTT. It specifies CATSRGDQRGSAVPTQYF.

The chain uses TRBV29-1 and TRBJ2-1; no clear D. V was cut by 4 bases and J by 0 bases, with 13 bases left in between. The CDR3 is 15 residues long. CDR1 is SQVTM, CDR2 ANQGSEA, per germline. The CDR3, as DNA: TGCAGCGTTGGTTCGGGTCCCAACTCCTACAATGAGCAGTTCTTC. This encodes CSVGSGPNSYNEQFF.

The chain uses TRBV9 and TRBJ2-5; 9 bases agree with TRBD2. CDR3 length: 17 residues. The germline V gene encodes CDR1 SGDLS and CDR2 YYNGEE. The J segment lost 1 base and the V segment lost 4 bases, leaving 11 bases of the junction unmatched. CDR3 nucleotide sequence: TGTGCCAGCAGCTTAGGGGGACTAGCTCCGACCCAAGAGACCCAGTACTTC. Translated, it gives CASSLGGLAPTQETQYF.